This entry lists 7 T cell receptor beta chains sequenced from one sample in a study of cytomegalovirus exposure and HLA in healthy donors. Generated by immunoSEQ multiplex PCR, the TCRdb table keeps only in-frame clones and is missing some. Of around 160,000 clones listed, 85% are singletons. Sequencing was carried out using PBMCs. The receptors come from a man between 25 and 39 years old in good health and CMV-seropositive.

The genes are TRBV9 and TRBJ2-5, with 8 bases identical to TRBD2. Per germline, CDR1 SGDLS and CDR2 YYNGEE. The CDR3 is 13 residues long. The V and J ends lost 7 bases and 2 bases, in that order; junction bases with no gene match: 4. Here the CDR3 DNA reads TGTGCCAGCCTCGGCGGGGGGCAAGAGACCCAGTACTTC. Translated: CASLGGGQETQYF.

The rearrangement links TRBV7-2 to TRBJ1-2; perhaps TRBD1 as D (6 bases). V lost 5 bases, J lost 6 bases, and 13 bases lay in between. Germline V lookup: CDR1 SGHTA, CDR2 FQGNSA. CDR3 length: 13 residues. As DNA, the CDR3 is TGTGCCAGCAGCCCGGGGGGCCGCCATGGCTACACCTTC. This encodes CASSPGGRHGYTF.

The rearrangement joins TRBV5-1 to TRBJ2-2, with 8 bases fitting TRBD1. The ends lost 3 bases at V and 1 base at J; junction bases unmatched: 11. This CDR3 contains 18 residues. Germline V gene lookup returns CDR1 SGHRS and CDR2 YFSETQ. The CDR3 coding sequence is TGCGCCAGCAGCTACACCAACCCTGGGACAGGGAACACCGGGGAGCTGTTTTTT. Encoded protein: CASSYTNPGTGNTGELFF.

The V and J genes are TRBV5-5 and TRBJ1-4; 10 bases are shared with TRBD1. CDR1 SGHKS and CDR2 YYEKEE come from the germline V gene (reference sequence). The CDR3 runs 14 residues. The V and J ends lost 3 bases and 11 bases, in that order; junction bases with no gene match: 7. The CDR3 protein is CASSSLPGQGKLFF. CDR3 nucleotides: TGTGCCAGCAGCTCATTACCGGGACAGGGGAAACTGTTTTTT.

This chain links TRBV19 with TRBJ2-2; TRBD2 matches at 10 bases. Germline-derived CDR1 and CDR2 are LNHDA and SQIVND (reference sequence). The CDR3 is 15 amino acids. The junction had 10 bases not matched to a gene; V was cut back by 11 bases and J by 4 bases. The CDR3 is CASRGTSASTGELFF. The CDR3 DNA reads TGTGCCTCAAGGGGGACTAGCGCTAGCACCGGGGAGCTGTTTTTT.

This clone was counted a single time. This chain connects TRBV18 to TRBJ2-1, with D perhaps matching TRBD1 (5 bases). Germline V CDR1 and CDR2: KGHSH, LQKENI. The CDR3 extends over 12 amino acids. Trimming removed 4 bases at V and 5 bases at J, with 6 bases between. In nucleotides, the CDR3 is TGTGCCAGCTCACAGACAGACAATGAGCAGTTCTTC. Translated, it gives CASSQTDNEQFF.

The V and J genes are TRBV30 and TRBJ2-3, with 7 nucleotides matching TRBD2. The germline V gene encodes CDR1 GTSNPN and CDR2 SVGIG (reference sequence). This CDR3 is built from 14 residues. V shed 8 bases, J shed 1 base, and the junction held 9 bases outside the gene matches. CDR3 nucleotides: TGTGCCCGCTCTAGCGGATACGGCACAGATACGCAGTATTTT. Its protein is CARSSGYGTDTQYF.